The clone carrying this TCR beta chain was detected ten times or more. Its cognate antigen is unknown. Whole blood was used without fractionation, so all unsorted peripheral T cells were included. Approximately 510 ng RNA was reverse transcribed with alpha and beta constant-region primers. Each of the alpha and beta chains got its own library through chain-specific third strand synthesis with indices. TCRdb redid the calling of the 5' RACE reads with MiXCR, one entry per CDR3 protein. This table has roughly 7,300 distinct CDR3 sequences, approximately 8.4% appearing once. This CDR3 is 15 amino acids long. The V and J ends lost 1 base and 4 bases, in that order; junction bases with no gene match: 6. Germline V gene lookup returns CDR1 DFQATT and CDR2 SNEGSKA (reference sequence). This entry belongs to a study of HIV-infected patients and healthy controls. Study-wide findings and caveats: Compared with healthy controls, HIV-infected patients showed less CDR3 sharing between individuals. The authors saw processing only sixteen HIV-infected individuals as a major limitation on generality.

This clonotype was sampled from an adult with HIV infection. Sequences were derived from blood, sampled before antiretroviral therapy. V and J are TRBV20-1 and TRBJ2-1, with TRBD2 matching over 8 bases. CDR3 residues: CSARVGGALYNEQFF. The DNA of the CDR3 is TGCAGTGCTAGAGTCGGGGGGGCTCTATACAATGAGCAGTTCTTC.